This T cell receptor (beta chain) was sequenced for a study of PD-1 blockade in classical Hodgkin lymphoma. On the study more broadly: A 3 mg/kg intravenous dose of nivolumab was received by patients every 2 weeks.

The length of the CDR3 is 14 residues. The V and J ends lost 2 bases and 0 bases respectively, with 8 bases between them. The germline gives CDR1 MNHNY, CDR2 SVGAGI (reference sequence). The time point denotes: cycle 4 day 1 (C4D1), after five to seven weeks of nivolumab. Relapse after autologous stem cell transplantation occurred in every patient, and brentuximab vedotin exposure varied. Study-wide results and limits: Significant TCR diversity gains by C4D1 occurred in CD4+ but not CD8+ cells. Prior to therapy, complete responders displayed diversity much like that of newly diagnosed patients.

As to this clone: What it binds is not known.

Clones were read by immunoSEQ multiplex PCR, and TCRdb kept only the in-frame ones, dropping some. The sample consists of some 33,000 clones, less than 75% of them appearing once. This sequence joins TRBV6-6 and TRBJ2-7; D gene unclear. This specimen was peripheral blood mononuclear cells (PBMCs), taken before the fourth cycle of nivolumab. This sequence originates from a human donor with classical Hodgkin lymphoma. CDR3 loop: CASSYLSGSYEQYF. CDR3 DNA: TGTGCCAGCAGTTACCTATCAGGCTCCTACGAGCAGTACTTC.